This TCR beta chain was found in a study of cytomegalovirus exposure and HLA in healthy donors. CDR1 and CDR2 from the germline V gene are SGHRS and YFSETQ. With 4 bases clipped from V and 4 bases from J, the junction kept 9 bases outside the gene matches. The CDR3 loop spans 15 amino acids. Researchers ran the PCR with 60 Vbeta and 13 Jbeta primers. Profiling relied on immunoSEQ multiplex PCR, and the TCRdb table lists in-frame clones only, not all of them. In all, the sample yields roughly 140,000 clones. The chain links TRBV5-1 to TRBJ2-7, with TRBD2 matching over 9 bases. This TCR was recovered from a male donor in good health and CMV-seronegative. Sequenced: PBMCs. This CDR3 is CASSPGRAGGYEQYF. The DNA for the CDR3 is TGCGCCAGCAGCCCCGGTAGGGCGGGGGGGTACGAGCAGTACTTC.